Reported below is one T cell receptor beta chain. This specimen belongs to a study of OX40 agonist ivuxolimab in advanced cancers. CDR3 length: 15 amino acids. Trimming pared 2 bases from V and 5 bases from J, leaving 10 bases between. Germline V gene sequence: CDR1 SGHNT, CDR2 YENEEA. Repertoires were generated with immunoSEQ multiplex PCR, while TCRdb's copy carries only in-frame clones and drops some. The repertoire holds 38,000 or so clones, with 87% as singletons. This receptor was taken from an adult with an advanced solid tumor such as melanoma, head and neck, liver or kidney cancer. The sequenced sample was CD4+ or CD8+ T cells sorted from blood, obtained in a trial of the OX40 agonist ivuxolimab. J is TRBJ1-6 and V is TRBV11-3, with a tentative D call TRBD1 (6 bases). In nucleotides, the CDR3 is TGTGCCAGCAGCTTACATCGACAGGATAATTCACCCCTCCACTTT. Translation: CASSLHRQDNSPLHF.